Only a few counts were recorded for the clone carrying this TCR beta chain. Data came from immunoSEQ multiplex PCR; TCRdb stores just in-frame clones and leaves some out. The sample lists about 2.3 million clones; around 93% were seen once. The data stem from a study of shared clonotypes between healthy human individuals. Germline CDR1 ENHRY, CDR2 SYGVKD. V was pared by 2 bases and J by 11 bases, with 9 bases between. The CDR3 runs to 12 residues. The receptor was isolated from a man aged 18 to 29 in good health. Some clones in this sample may be carry-over from other donors' samples. The V call is TRBV10-3, the J call TRBJ1-4, with D uncertain. Sequencing was carried out using naive CD4+ T cells from PBMCs. Subset in this sample: CD45RA+ positively selected. The CDR3 DNA sequence: TGTGCCATCAGTGAGACAGCCGAGAAACTGTTTTTT. This codes for CAISETAEKLFF.